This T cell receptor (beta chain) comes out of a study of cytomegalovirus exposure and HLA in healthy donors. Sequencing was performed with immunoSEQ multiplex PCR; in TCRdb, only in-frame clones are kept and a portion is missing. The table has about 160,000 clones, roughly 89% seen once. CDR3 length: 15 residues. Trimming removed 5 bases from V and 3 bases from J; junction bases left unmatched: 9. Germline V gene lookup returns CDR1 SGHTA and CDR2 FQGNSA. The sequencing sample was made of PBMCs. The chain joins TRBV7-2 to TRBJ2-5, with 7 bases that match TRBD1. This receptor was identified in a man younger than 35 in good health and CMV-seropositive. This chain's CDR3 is CASSESDRVKETQYF. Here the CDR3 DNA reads TGTGCCAGCAGCGAAAGCGACAGGGTAAAAGAGACCCAGTACTTC.